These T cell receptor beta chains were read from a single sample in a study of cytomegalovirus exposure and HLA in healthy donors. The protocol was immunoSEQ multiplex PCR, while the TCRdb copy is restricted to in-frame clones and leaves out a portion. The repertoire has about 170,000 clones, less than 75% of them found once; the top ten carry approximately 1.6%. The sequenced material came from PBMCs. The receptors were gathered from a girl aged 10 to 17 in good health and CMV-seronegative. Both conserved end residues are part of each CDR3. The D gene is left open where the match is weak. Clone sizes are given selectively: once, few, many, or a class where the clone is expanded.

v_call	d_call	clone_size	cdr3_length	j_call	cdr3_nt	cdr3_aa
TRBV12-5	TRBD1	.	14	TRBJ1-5	TGTGCTAGTGGTTTGGTACAGGGGAATCAGCCCCAGCATTTT	CASGLVQGNQPQHF
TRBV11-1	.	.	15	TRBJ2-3	TGTGCCAGCAGCCGTCGGAGCCCTAGCACAGATACGCAGTATTTT	CASSRRSPSTDTQYF
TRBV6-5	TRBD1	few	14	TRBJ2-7	TGTGCCAGCAGTTGGGGACAGGGGTTCTACGAGCAGTACTTC	CASSWGQGFYEQYF
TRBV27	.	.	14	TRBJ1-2	TGTGCCAGCAGTTTGAAAGGGGGAAACTATGGCTACACCTTC	CASSLKGGNYGYTF
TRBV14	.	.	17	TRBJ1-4	TGTGCCAGCAGCCAATACGGCAGGGGAGTAACTAATGAAAAACTGTTTTTT	CASSQYGRGVTNEKLFF
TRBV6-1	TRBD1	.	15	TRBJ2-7	TGTGCCAGCAGGGCGACAGGGATACTCTCCTACGAGCAGTACTTC	CASRATGILSYEQYF
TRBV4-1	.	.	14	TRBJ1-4	TGCGCCAGCAGCCAAGACGCAACTAATGAAAAACTGTTTTTT	CASSQDATNEKLFF
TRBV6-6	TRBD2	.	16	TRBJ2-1	TGTGCCAGCAGTTACTCACTAGCGGCGGAATTCGGTGAGCAGTTCTTC	CASSYSLAAEFGEQFF
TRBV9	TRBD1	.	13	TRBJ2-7	TGTGCCAGCAGCCCTACAGGGGGAAACGAGCAGTACTTC	CASSPTGGNEQYF
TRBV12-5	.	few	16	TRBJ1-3	TGTGCTAGTGGTTTGGTACGTGCGGACTCTGGAAACACCATATATTTT	CASGLVRADSGNTIYF
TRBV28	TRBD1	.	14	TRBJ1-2	TGTGCCACCTATCAAGACGGTCCAGGGGGAGGCTACACCTTC	CATYQDGPGGGYTF
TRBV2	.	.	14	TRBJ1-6	TGTGCCAGCAGGAGCGGGGCCAGTCATTCACCCCTCCACTTT	CASRSGASHSPLHF
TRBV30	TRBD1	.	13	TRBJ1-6	TGTGCCGGAACCGGGACAGTCAATTCACCCCTCCACTTT	CAGTGTVNSPLHF
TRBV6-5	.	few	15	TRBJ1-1	TGTGCCAGCAGTTACTCAGGGGGGGCAGGGACTGAAGCTTTCTTT	CASSYSGGAGTEAFF
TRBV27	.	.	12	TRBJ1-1	TGTGCCAGCAGTTTGTTCCAGGGTCAGGCTTTCTTT	CASSLFQGQAFF
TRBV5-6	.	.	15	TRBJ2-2	TGTGCCAGCAGGGGGCTCCGTCAAGACACCGGGGAGCTGTTTTTT	CASRGLRQDTGELFF
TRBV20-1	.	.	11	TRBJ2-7	TGCAGTGCCAGGCACGCCAAAGAGCAGTACTTC	CSARHAKEQYF
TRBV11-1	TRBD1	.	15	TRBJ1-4	TGTGCCAGCAGCTCCAGGGGGCCTACTAATGAAAAACTGTTTTTT	CASSSRGPTNEKLFF
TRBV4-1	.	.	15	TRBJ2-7	TGCGCCAGCAGCCAGAGGGGGCCCGGGGGACGTGAGCAGTACTTC	CASSQRGPGGREQYF
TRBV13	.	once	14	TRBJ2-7	TGTGCCAGCAGCTTAGAGGCAGGGACCTACGAGCAGTACTTC	CASSLEAGTYEQYF
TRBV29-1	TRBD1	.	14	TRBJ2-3	TGCAGCGCCGGACAGGGTTCTAGCACAGATACGCAGTATTTT	CSAGQGSSTDTQYF
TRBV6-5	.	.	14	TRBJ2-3	TGTGCCACCAGGGAGGGGGCCAGCACAGATACGCAGTATTTT	CATREGASTDTQYF
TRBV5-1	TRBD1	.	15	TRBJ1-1	TGCGCCAGCAGCTTGCTCGGACAGGCGAACACTGAAGCTTTCTTT	CASSLLGQANTEAFF
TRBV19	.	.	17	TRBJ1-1	TGTGCCAGTAGTACGCTATACGGGGGACTACCGAACACTGAAGCTTTCTTT	CASSTLYGGLPNTEAFF
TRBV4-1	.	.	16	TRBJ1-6	TGCGCCAGCAGCCAAGTCTCGGCACCGCAGGGCCCACCCCTCCACTTT	CASSQVSAPQGPPLHF
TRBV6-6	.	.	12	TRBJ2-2	TGTGCCAGAATATCGGGTAACGGGGAGCTGTTTTTT	CARISGNGELFF
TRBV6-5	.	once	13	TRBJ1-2	TGTGCCAGCAGCACTTACTCCCGGGATGGCTACACCTTC	CASSTYSRDGYTF
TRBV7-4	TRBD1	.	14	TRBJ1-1	TGTGCCAGCAGCCCCGACAGGGAGGACACTGAAGCTTTCTTT	CASSPDREDTEAFF
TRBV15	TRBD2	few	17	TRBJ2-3	TGTGCCACCAGCATGCCCCCAATAGCGGGGGGCACAGATACGCAGTATTTT	CATSMPPIAGGTDTQYF
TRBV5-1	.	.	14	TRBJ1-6	TGCGCCAGCAGCGGAACAGTAGATAATTCACCCCTCCACTTT	CASSGTVDNSPLHF
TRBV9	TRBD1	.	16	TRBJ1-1	TGTGCCAGCAGCGTAAAGGCAGGGGGCGACGTGACTGAAGCTTTCTTT	CASSVKAGGDVTEAFF
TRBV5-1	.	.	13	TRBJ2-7	TGCGCCAGCAGCTTTAGAGAGCTATACGAGCAGTACTTC	CASSFRELYEQYF
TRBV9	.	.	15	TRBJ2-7	TGTGCCAGCAGCGTAGCTTTAGCAGCCCCTACCGAGCAGTACTTC	CASSVALAAPTEQYF
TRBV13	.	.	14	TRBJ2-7	TGTGCCAGCAGCTTCTGGCAGGGGACCTACGAGCAGTACTTC	CASSFWQGTYEQYF
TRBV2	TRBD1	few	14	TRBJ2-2	TGTGCCAGCAGTGACGACAGGGCCACCGGGGAGCTGTTTTTT	CASSDDRATGELFF
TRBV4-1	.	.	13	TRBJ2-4	TGCGCCAGCAGCCAAGGGACAGCTGACATTCAGTACTTC	CASSQGTADIQYF